At least ten counts were recorded for the clone carrying this T cell receptor beta chain. Its antigen is still unknown. Sequencing libraries for TCR beta were prepared with iRepertoire HTBI primers and Arm-PCR of CDR3 regions. TCRdb itself ran the multiplex PCR reads through MiXCR, one entry per CDR3 protein. Seen here are under 450,000 distinct CDR3 sequences, around 22% observed once, and the top ten hold over 25%. These data belong to a study of regulatory T cells in long-lasting Graves disease. The time point: persistent/refractory GD, antithyroid drugs over 5 years with positive TRAb. Extracted PBMC RNA gave rise to the TCR library. Study results and limitations: Persistent-disease Graves' patients showed less TCR diversity than new cases.

Sample: peripheral blood mononuclear cells (PBMCs), taken when the disease was refractory, from a patient treated with antithyroid drugs. This clonotype originated in a female donor with Graves disease.

CDR3 DNA: TGTGCCAGCAGCTTTACTAGGACGGGGTACCAAGAGACCCAGTACTTC. Protein product: CASSFTRTGYQETQYF. The chain has TRBV7-2 and TRBJ2-5; D may be TRBD2 (5 bases). Germline-derived CDR1 and CDR2 are SGHTA and FQGNSA. The CDR3 is 16 amino acids. Trimming left V 3 bases short and J 0 bases short, with 14 bases between.